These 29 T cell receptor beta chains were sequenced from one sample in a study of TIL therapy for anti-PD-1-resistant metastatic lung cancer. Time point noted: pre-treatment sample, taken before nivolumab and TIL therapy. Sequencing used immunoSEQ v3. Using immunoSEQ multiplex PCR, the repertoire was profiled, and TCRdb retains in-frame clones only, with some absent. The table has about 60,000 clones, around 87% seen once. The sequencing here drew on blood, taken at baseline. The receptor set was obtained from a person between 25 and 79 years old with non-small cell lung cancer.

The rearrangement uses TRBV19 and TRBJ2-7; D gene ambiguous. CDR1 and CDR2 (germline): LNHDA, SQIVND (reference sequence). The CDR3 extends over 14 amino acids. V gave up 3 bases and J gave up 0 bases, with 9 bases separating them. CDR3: CASSITQNSYEQYF. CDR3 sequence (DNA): TGTGCCAGTAGTATTACCCAAAACTCCTACGAGCAGTACTTC. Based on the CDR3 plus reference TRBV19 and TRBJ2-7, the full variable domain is DGGITQSPKYLFRKEGQNVTLSCEQNLNHDAMYWYRQDPGQGLRLIYYSQIVNDFQKGDIAEGYSVSREKKESFPLTVTSAQKNPTAFYLCASSITQNSYEQYFGPGTRLTVT.

CDR3 sequence: CASSQGDRSYEQYF. The CDR3 DNA sequence: TGTGCCAGCTCACAGGGAGACAGGTCCTACGAGCAGTACTTC. J is TRBJ2-7 and V is TRBV18; perhaps TRBD1 as D (6 bases). Germline V gene lookup returns CDR1 KGHSH and CDR2 LQKENI. The CDR3 loop spans 14 amino acids. V lost 4 bases, J lost 1 base, and 11 bases lay in between.

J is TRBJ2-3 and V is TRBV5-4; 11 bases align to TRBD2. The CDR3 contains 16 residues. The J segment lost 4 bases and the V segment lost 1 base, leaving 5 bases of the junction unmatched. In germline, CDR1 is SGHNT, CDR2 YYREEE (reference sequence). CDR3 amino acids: CASSLTSGSGADTQYF. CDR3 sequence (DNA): TGTGCCAGCAGCTTGACTAGCGGGAGCGGCGCAGATACGCAGTATTTT.

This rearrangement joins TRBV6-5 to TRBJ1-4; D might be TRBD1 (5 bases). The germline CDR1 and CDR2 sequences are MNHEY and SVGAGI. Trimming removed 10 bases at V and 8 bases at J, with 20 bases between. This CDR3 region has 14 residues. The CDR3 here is CATILITRGEKLFF. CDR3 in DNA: TGTGCCACCATCCTCATAACAAGGGGCGAAAAACTGTTTTTT.

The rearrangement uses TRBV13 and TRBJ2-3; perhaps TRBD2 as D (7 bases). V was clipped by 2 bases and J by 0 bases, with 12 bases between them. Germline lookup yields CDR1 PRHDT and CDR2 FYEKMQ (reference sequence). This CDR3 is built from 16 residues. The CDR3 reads CASSLWRGRSTDTQYF. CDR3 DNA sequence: TGTGCCAGCAGCTTATGGCGGGGGCGTAGCACAGATACGCAGTATTTT.

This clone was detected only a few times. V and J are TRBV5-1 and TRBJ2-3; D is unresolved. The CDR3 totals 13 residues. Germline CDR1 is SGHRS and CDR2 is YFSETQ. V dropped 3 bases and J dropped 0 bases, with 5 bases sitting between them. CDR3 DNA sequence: TGCGCCAGCAGCTGGGCCAGCACAGATACGCAGTATTTT. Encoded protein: CASSWASTDTQYF.

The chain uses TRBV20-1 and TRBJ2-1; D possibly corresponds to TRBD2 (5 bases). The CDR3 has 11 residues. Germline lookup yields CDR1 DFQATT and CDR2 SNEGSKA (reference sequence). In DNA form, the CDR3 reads TGCAGCTTCCAGCGGAGCAATGAGCAGTTCTTC. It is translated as CSFQRSNEQFF.

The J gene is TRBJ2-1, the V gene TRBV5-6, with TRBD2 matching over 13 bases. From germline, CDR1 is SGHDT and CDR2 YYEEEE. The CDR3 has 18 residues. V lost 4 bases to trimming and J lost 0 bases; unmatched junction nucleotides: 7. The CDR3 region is CASSPGLAGKNSYNEQFF. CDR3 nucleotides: TGTGCCAGCAGCCCGGGACTAGCGGGAAAAAACTCCTACAATGAGCAGTTCTTC.

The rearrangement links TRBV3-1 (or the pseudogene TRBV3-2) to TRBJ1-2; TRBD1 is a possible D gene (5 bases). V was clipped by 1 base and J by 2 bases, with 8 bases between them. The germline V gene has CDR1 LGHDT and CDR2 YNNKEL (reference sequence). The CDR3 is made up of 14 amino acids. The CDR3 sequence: CASSQVGENYGYTF. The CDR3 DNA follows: TGTGCCAGCAGCCAAGTAGGGGAGAACTATGGCTACACCTTC.

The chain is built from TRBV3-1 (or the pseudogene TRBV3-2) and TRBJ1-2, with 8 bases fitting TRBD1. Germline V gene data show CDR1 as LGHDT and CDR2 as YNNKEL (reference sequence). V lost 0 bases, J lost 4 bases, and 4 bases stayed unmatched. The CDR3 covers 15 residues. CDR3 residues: CASSQEGDRGYGYTF. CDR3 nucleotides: TGTGCCAGCAGCCAAGAAGGTGACAGGGGCTATGGCTACACCTTC.

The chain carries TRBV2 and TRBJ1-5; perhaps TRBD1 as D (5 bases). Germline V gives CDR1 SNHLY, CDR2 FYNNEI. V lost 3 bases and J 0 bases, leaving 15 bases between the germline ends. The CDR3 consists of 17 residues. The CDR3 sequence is CASSESGTVNSNQPQHF. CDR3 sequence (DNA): TGTGCCAGCAGTGAGTCCGGGACGGTAAATAGCAATCAGCCCCAGCATTTT.

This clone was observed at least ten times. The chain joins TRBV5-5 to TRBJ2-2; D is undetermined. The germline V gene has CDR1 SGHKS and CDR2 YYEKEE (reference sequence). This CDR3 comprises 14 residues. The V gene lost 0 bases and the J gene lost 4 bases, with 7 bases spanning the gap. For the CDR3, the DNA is TGTGCCAGCAGCTTGGGGTATATCACCGGGGAGCTGTTTTTT. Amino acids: CASSLGYITGELFF.

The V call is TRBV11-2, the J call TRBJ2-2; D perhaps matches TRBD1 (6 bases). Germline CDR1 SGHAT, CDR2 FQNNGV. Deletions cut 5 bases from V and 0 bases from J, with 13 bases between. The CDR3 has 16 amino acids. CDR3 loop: CASSPPGTTNTGELFF. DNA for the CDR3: TGTGCCAGCAGCCCTCCCGGGACAACGAACACCGGGGAGCTGTTTTTT.

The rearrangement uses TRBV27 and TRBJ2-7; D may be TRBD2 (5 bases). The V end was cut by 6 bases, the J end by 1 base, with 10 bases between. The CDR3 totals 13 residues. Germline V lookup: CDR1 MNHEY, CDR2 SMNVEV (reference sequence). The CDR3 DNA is TGTGCCAGCAGCCAGCCGGGGTCCTACGAGCAGTACTTC. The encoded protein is CASSQPGSYEQYF.

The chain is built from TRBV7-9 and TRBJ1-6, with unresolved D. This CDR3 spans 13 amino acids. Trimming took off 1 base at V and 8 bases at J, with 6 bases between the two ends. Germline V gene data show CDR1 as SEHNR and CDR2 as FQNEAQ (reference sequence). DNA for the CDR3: TGTGCCAGCAGCTTAGTTGCGGATTCACCCCTCCACTTT. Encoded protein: CASSLVADSPLHF.

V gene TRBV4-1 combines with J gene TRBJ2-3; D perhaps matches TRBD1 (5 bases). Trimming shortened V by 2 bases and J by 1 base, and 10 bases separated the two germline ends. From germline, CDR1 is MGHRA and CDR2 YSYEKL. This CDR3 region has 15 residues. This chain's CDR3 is CASSQQGIGTDTQYF. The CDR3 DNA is TGCGCCAGCAGCCAACAGGGAATCGGCACAGATACGCAGTATTTT.

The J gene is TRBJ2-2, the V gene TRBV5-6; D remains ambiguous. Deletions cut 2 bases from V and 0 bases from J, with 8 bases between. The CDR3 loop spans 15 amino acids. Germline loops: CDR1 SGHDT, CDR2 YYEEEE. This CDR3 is CASSFFSTNTGELFF. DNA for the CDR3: TGTGCCAGCAGCTTTTTCAGTACGAACACCGGGGAGCTGTTTTTT.

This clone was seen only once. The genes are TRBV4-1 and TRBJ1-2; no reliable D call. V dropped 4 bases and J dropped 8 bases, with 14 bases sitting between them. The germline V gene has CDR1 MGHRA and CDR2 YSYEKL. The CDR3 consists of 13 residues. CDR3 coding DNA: TGCGCCAGCAGCCGCAACCAGAGGGAAGGCTACACCTTC. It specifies CASSRNQREGYTF.

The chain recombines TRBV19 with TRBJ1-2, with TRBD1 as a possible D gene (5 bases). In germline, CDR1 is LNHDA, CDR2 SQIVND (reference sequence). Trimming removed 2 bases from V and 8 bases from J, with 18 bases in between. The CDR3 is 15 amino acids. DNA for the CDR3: TGTGCCAGTAGTATATCGGGGACCTCGGGTCCGGGCTACACCTTC. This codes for CASSISGTSGPGYTF.

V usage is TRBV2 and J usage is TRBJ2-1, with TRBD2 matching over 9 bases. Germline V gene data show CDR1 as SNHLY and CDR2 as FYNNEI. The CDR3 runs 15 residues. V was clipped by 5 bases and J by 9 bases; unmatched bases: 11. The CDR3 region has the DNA TGTGCCAGCAGTTTGGCGGGGGGGCCGGTTGGTGAGCAGTTCTTC. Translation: CASSLAGGPVGEQFF.

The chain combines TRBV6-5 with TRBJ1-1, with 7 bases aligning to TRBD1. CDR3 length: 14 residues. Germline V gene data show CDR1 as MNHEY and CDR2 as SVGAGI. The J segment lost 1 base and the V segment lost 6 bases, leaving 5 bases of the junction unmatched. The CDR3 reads CASRPGTENTEAFF. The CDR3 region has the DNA TGTGCCAGCAGACCCGGGACAGAGAACACTGAAGCTTTCTTT.

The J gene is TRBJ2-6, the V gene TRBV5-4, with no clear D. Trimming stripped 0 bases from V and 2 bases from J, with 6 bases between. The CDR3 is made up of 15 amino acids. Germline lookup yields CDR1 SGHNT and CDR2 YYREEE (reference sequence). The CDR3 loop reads CASSLGGTGANVLTF. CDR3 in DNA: TGTGCCAGCAGCTTGGGTGGGACTGGGGCCAACGTCCTGACTTTC.

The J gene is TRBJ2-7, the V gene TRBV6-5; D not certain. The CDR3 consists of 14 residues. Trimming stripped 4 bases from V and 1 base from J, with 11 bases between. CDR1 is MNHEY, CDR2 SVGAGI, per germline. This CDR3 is CASSSRTQSYEQYF. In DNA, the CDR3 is TGTGCCAGCAGTTCAAGGACCCAATCCTACGAGCAGTACTTC.

The CDR3 protein is CASSVGQGPYEQYF. As DNA, the CDR3 is TGTGCCAGCAGCGTAGGACAGGGCCCCTACGAGCAGTACTTC. V is TRBV9 and J is TRBJ2-7; 7 nucleotides agree with TRBD1. V was clipped by 0 bases and J by 2 bases; unmatched bases: 2. CDR1 and CDR2 from the germline V gene are SGDLS and YYNGEE. This CDR3 has 14 amino acids.

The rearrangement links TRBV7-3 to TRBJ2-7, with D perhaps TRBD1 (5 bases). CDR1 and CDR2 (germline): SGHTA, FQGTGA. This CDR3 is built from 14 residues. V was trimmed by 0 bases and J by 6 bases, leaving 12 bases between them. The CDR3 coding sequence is TGTGCCAGCAGCTTAACGGGGCAGGGTCGCGAGCAGTACTTC. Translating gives CASSLTGQGREQYF.

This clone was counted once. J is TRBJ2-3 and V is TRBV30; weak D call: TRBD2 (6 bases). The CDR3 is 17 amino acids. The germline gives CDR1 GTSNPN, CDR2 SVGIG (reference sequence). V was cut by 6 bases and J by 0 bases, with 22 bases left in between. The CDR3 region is CACLGAGLISSTDTQYF. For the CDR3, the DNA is TGTGCCTGTTTAGGGGCGGGGCTTATCTCTAGCACAGATACGCAGTATTTT.

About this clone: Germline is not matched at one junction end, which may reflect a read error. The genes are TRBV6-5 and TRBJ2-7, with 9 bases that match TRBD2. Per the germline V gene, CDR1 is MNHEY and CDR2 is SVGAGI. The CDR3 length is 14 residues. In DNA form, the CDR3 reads TGTGCCACCAGTAGCGGGAGTTTTTCCTACGAGCAGTACTTC. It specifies CATSSGSFSYEQYF.

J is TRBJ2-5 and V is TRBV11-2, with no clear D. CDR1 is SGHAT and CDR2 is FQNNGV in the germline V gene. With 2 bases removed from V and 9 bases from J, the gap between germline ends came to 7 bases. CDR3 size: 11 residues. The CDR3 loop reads CASSLQQSQYF. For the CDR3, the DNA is TGTGCCAGCAGCTTACAGCAGTCCCAGTACTTC.

This chain's CDR3 is CASSPLDSQETQYF. For the CDR3, the DNA is TGTGCCAGCTCACCACTGGACAGCCAAGAGACCCAGTACTTC. The chain joins TRBV18 to TRBJ2-5; TRBD1 is a possible D gene (6 bases). The germline V gene encodes CDR1 KGHSH and CDR2 LQKENI. The ends were cut back, 1 base at V and 1 base at J, with 7 bases in the middle. This CDR3 is built from 14 residues.